A single TCR beta chain is shown here with its context. The antigen remains undetermined. From germline, CDR1 is KGHSH and CDR2 LQKENI. The V and J ends lost 5 bases and 4 bases, in that order; junction bases with no gene match: 5. The CDR3 covers 16 residues. The data were taken from a study of graft-versus-host responses after intestinal transplantation. Background on the study: Grafts that recipients had were multivisceral, liver-intestinal, or isolated intestinal transplants. Anti-thymocyte globulin induction was given to all recipients, followed by tacrolimus and steroids for around three years.

Study results and caveats: Present in recipient marrow, GvH clones included some that appeared first in ileum or blood.

Some clones are missing from TCRdb's copy, which holds only in-frame ones; the method was immunoSEQ multiplex PCR. The table records roughly 23,000 clones, roughly nine tenths of them present only once. The source was PBMCs, collected around 40 days after intestinal transplant. The chain uses TRBV18 and TRBJ2-1; 13 bases agree with TRBD2. The sequence derives from a human patient who received an intestinal transplant, so some T cells may come from the graft donor. The CDR3 DNA is TGTGCCAGCTCATCGGGACTAGCGGGACCTTACAATGAGCAGTTCTTC. Protein product: CASSSGLAGPYNEQFF. The full variable domain, rest sourced from reference TRBV18 and TRBJ2-1, is NAGVMQNPRHLVRRRGQEARLRCSPMKGHSHVYWYRQLPEEGLKFMVYLQKENIIDESGMPKERFSAEFPKEGPSILRIQQVVRGDSAAYFCASSSGLAGPYNEQFFGPGTRLTVL.